This T cell receptor beta chain is drawn from a study of blood T cell repertoires in COVID-19. CDR1 is SGHNT and CDR2 is YYREEE in the germline V gene (reference sequence). The junction had 5 bases not matched to a gene; V was cut back by 0 bases and J by 9 bases. This CDR3 region has 15 residues. Clones were sequenced by immunoSEQ multiplex PCR, and TCRdb holds only the in-frame ones, with some missing. Here the sample spans 350,000 to 400,000 clones, around 87% being singletons. This TCR was sampled from a man aged 35 to 55 in a cohort exposed to, infected with or recovered from COVID-19 (not recorded which). Sample: PBMCs or T cells enriched from blood (not recorded which). The chain uses TRBV5-4 and TRBJ2-7, with 14 bases that match TRBD2. In nucleotides, the CDR3 is TGTGCCAGCAGCTTGGGAGGGACTAGCGGGAGAGGGCAGTACTTC. Its translation is CASSLGGTSGRGQYF.